This T cell receptor (beta chain) was sequenced in a study of T cell repertoires in cytomegalovirus infection. This clonotype turned up a few times. The antigen is unknown. TCRdb analysed the reads with MiXCR anew, one entry per CDR3 protein. The table lists about half a million distinct CDR3 sequences, about 44% of them singletons. After removal of 9 bases from V and 0 bases from J, the junction contained 13 bases not matched to a gene. The CDR3 loop spans 19 amino acids. Germline-derived CDR1 and CDR2 are SGHTA and FQGNSA. Here the sequenced sample was cultured PBMCs, taken from culture after CMV antigen stimulation. The origin of this receptor is a human donor in good health (CMV status not recorded). Some clones in this sample may be carry-over from other donors' samples. The V and J genes are TRBV7-2 and TRBJ2-3, with TRBD2 matching 15 bases. The DNA for the CDR3 is TGTGCCAGTAATCGCTTCGGACTAGCGGGGGGGTATAGCACAGATACGCAGTATTTT. This sequence encodes CASNRFGLAGGYSTDTQYF.